The following is a T cell receptor (beta chain) sequence with its context. This clone counts as medium-sized (0.01 to 0.1%). Its cognate antigen has yet to be identified. Base qualities are not recorded, but no much larger clone differs from it by a single base. The library was made by the immunoSEQ multiplex PCR assay. TCRdb carries this immuneACCESS record with in-frame sequences only. Its versions omit some clonotypes, under half of them owing to an unresolved V gene in the studies checked, with the rest unexplained. Counted in this sample were around 32,000 clones; 82% of them appeared once. Clones ranked in the top ten supply 2% to 3% of the sample. Memory CD4+ T cells were sorted ex vivo from peripheral blood of narcolepsy patients and healthy controls for TCR Vbeta sequencing. This specimen belongs to a study of T cells in narcolepsy listed by TCRdb under 2018. In the study overall: Patients with narcolepsy type 1 or type 2 (NT1, NT2) were enrolled in the study together with healthy control donors. To look for autoreactive T cells in narcolepsy patients that target self-antigens of hypocretin neurons (hypocretin, TRIB2), the study used TCR Vbeta sequencing to follow clonotypes in blood and CSF.

The research as a whole found: In plots comparing CSF and blood CD4+ T cell clonotypes from the same patient, HCRT-specific and TRIB2-specific autoreactive clonotypes were highlighted. Certain blood memory CD4+ repertoires from patients and controls had no sequences that matched autoreactive T cell clones. Patients and controls had similar numbers of sequenced blood memory CD4+ clonotypes, with averages of around 40,000 in patients and 30,000 to 35,000 in controls. According to the report, autoreactive clonotypes were detected serially in the blood of the same patients and of different patients, but not in healthy controls.

Looking up the germline V gene yields CDR1 MNHNS and CDR2 SASEGT. Trimming costs V 3 bases and J 0 bases, and their ends lie 12 bases apart. The CDR3 has 16 amino acids, counting the end cysteine and phenylalanine. Of the read, only the CDR3 DNA is kept; its 48 bases are in frame from base 1. The specimen was CD45RA- memory CD4+ T cells from PBMCs. The cell subset or site label for this specimen denotes: memory T cells sorted ex vivo from peripheral blood. The V and J genes are TRBV6-1 and TRBJ1-5; too little of a D gene remains to name it. The receptor was derived from a human donor with narcolepsy. The CDR3 is CASSERSVISNQPQHF. The nucleotide sequence is TGTGCCAGCAGTGAGCGGTCAGTTATTAGCAATCAGCCCCAGCATTTT.